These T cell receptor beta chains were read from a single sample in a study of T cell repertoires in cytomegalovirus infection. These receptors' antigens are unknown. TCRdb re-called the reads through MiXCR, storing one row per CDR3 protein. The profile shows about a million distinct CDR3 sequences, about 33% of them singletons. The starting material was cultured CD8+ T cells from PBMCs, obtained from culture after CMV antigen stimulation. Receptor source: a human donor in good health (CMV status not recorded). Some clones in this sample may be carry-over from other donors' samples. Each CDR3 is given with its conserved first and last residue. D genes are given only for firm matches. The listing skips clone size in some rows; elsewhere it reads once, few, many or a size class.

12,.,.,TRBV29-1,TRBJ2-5,CSVMTAQETQYF,TGCAGCGTTATGACAGCCCAAGAGACCCAGTACTTC
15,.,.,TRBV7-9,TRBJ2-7,CASSSNRGGSYEQYF,TGTGCCAGCAGCTCAAACAGGGGAGGATCCTACGAGCAGTACTTC
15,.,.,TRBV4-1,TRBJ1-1,CASSQAPEFLTEAFF,TGCGCCAGCAGCCAAGCCCCCGAATTCCTCACTGAAGCTTTCTTT
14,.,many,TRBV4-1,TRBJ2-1,CASSRDRTYNEQFF,TGTGCCAGCAGCCGGGACCGTACCTACAATGAGCAGTTCTTC
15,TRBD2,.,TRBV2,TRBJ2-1,CASSASGGQYNEQFF,TGTGCCAGCAGTGCTAGCGGGGGCCAGTACAATGAGCAGTTCTTC
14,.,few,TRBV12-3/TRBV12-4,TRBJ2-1,CASNPDSGWDEQFF,TGTGCCAGCAATCCCGACTCGGGATGGGATGAGCAGTTCTTC
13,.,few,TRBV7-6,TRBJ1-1,CASSSGFDTEAFF,TGTGCCAGCAGCTCCGGGTTCGACACTGAAGCTTTCTTT
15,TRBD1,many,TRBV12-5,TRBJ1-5,CASAPWTGPNQPQHF,TGTGCTAGTGCCCCCTGGACAGGCCCTAATCAGCCCCAGCATTTT
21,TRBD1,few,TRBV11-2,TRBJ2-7,CASSLNWAGDRGAMDNYEQYF,TGTGCCAGCAGCCTAAATTGGGCTGGGGACAGGGGCGCTATGGACAACTACGAGCAGTACTTC
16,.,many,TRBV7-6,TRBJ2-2,CASSPSAGRNTGELFF,TGTGCCAGCAGCCCCTCGGCTGGGCGGAACACCGGGGAGCTGTTTTTT
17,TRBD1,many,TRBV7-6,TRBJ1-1,CASSTQISGTVNTEAFF,TGTGCCAGCAGCACACAGATATCCGGGACAGTGAACACTGAAGCTTTCTTT
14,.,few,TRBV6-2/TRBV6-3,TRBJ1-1,CASSYSGDRTEAFF,TGTGCCAGCAGTTACTCCGGGGATCGCACTGAAGCTTTCTTT
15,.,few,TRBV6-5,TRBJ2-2,CASRSPAGSTGELFF,TGTGCCAGCAGGAGTCCTGCCGGGAGCACCGGGGAGCTGTTTTTT
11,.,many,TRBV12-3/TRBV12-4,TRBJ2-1,CASSLVGEQFF,TGTGCCAGCAGCTTAGTCGGTGAGCAGTTCTTC
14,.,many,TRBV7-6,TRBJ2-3,CASSPLIAADTQYF,TGTGCCAGCAGCCCACTTATCGCGGCAGATACGCAGTATTTT
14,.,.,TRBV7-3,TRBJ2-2,CTSSFPQGTGELFF,TGTACCAGCAGCTTCCCCCAGGGAACCGGGGAGCTGTTTTTT